Below are 11 T cell receptor beta chains sequenced from a single sample in a study of blood T cells in healthy people across ages. Then a second PCR, running about 6 to 12 cycles, was carried out with a sample-barcoded 5' primer and a J-beta primer mix. From the 5' RACE reads, TCRdb called clonotypes with MiXCR, one entry per CDR3 protein. The sample lists about 1 million distinct CDR3 sequences; 45% were seen once. The sequenced material came from blood. These receptors came from a woman between 55 and 75 years old in good health.

The sample holds a few counts of this clonotype. The chain combines TRBV29-1 with TRBJ2-3, with D possibly being TRBD1 (7 bases). Trimming took 5 bases from V and 3 from J, leaving 21 bases between them. This CDR3 is built from 16 residues. Germline CDR1 reads SQVTM; CDR2 reads ANQGSEA. CDR3 loop: CSVHLIARGRTDTQYF. CDR3 nucleotides: TGCAGCGTTCATCTTATTGCCAGGGGGAGGACAGATACGCAGTATTTT.

The chain combines TRBV5-5 with TRBJ2-7; TRBD2 agrees at 7 bases. The V gene's germline CDR1 is SGHKS and CDR2 YYEKEE (reference sequence). With 1 base clipped from V and 4 bases from J, the junction kept 14 bases outside the gene matches. The CDR3 consists of 17 residues. The CDR3 here is CASSLRLIQRGSYEQYF. CDR3 DNA: TGTGCCAGCAGCTTGAGGTTGATCCAGCGGGGCTCTTACGAGCAGTACTTC.

Comments on this clonotype: This could be a read error, since a much larger clone is one nucleotide away. V and J are TRBV20-1 and TRBJ2-5, with 9 bases fitting TRBD2. The germline gives CDR1 DFQATT, CDR2 SNEGSKA (reference sequence). This CDR3 region has 13 residues. Written as DNA, the CDR3 is TGCAGTGCTACAGGACTAGCGCAAGAGTCCCAGTACTTC. Its translation: CSATGLAQESQYF.

A note on this clonotype: This clone may be a read error of a much larger clone one base away. The chain recombines TRBV10-3 with TRBJ2-7; tentatively, D is TRBD2 (5 bases). The CDR3 loop spans 16 amino acids. Per the germline V gene, CDR1 is ENHRY and CDR2 is SYGVKD. CDR3: CAISEPSAVAPYKQYF. The CDR3 coding sequence is TGTGCCATCAGTGAGCCCTCAGCGGTTGCGCCCTACAAGCAGTACTTC.

The chain joins TRBV28 to TRBJ2-7, with 7 bases lining up with TRBD2. V lost 6 bases and J lost 3; bases outside the gene matches: 5. Germline V gives CDR1 MDHEN, CDR2 SYDVKM. The CDR3 runs 13 residues. CDR3 residues: CASSGLVNYEQYF. CDR3 sequence (DNA): TGTGCCAGCAGCGGACTAGTTAACTACGAGCAGTACTTC.

The V call is TRBV5-6, the J call TRBJ2-5; TRBD2 matches 8 bases. CDR3 length: 15 amino acids. Germline values: CDR1 SGHDT, CDR2 YYEEEE. The junction had 16 bases not matched to a gene; V was cut back by 4 bases and J by 11 bases. The CDR3 DNA is TGTGCCAGCAGCAATGACGGGAGGGCCTACAATGAGCAGTACTTC. Amino acid sequence: CASSNDGRAYNEQYF.

V usage is TRBV10-3 and J usage is TRBJ2-5; D not resolved. This CDR3 has 14 amino acids. The V and J ends lost 0 bases and 0 bases respectively, with 5 bases between them. From germline, CDR1 is ENHRY and CDR2 SYGVKD. The CDR3 protein is CAISESPDQETQYF. CDR3 sequence (DNA): TGTGCCATCAGTGAGTCACCGGACCAAGAGACCCAGTACTTC.

The chain employs TRBV20-1 and TRBJ2-1; 8 positions agree with TRBD1. The CDR3 length is 15 residues. The V gene end was trimmed by 3 bases and the J gene end by 5 bases; junction bases not matched to a gene: 9. Germline values: CDR1 DFQATT, CDR2 SNEGSKA (reference sequence). In nucleotides, the CDR3 is TGCAGTGCTAGCCGCGGACAGGGCGTCCACAATGAGCAGTTCTTC. Residues: CSASRGQGVHNEQFF.

This clonotype has a handful of counts. The chain links TRBV4-1 to TRBJ2-1, with 10 bases that match TRBD2. CDR1 is MGHRA and CDR2 is YSYEKL in the germline V gene. The CDR3 is 15 residues long. V shed 1 base and J 10 bases; nucleotides not matched to a gene: 7. For the CDR3, the DNA is TGCGCCAGCAGCCAAGGGACTAGCGGATACAGGGAGCAGTTCTTC. Protein sequence: CASSQGTSGYREQFF.

This clonotype was found a few times. This chain connects TRBV5-6 to TRBJ2-1, with D tentatively TRBD1 or TRBD2 (5 bases each). V shed 2 bases and J shed 3 bases, with 9 bases lying between them. The germline V gene has CDR1 SGHDT and CDR2 YYEEEE. CDR3 length equals 14 residues. DNA for the CDR3: TGTGCCAGCAGCTTAGAGGGGCTCTACAATGAGCAGTTCTTC. Translation: CASSLEGLYNEQFF.

The chain has TRBV20-1 and TRBJ2-7; no firm D call. In germline, CDR1 is DFQATT, CDR2 SNEGSKA (reference sequence). The CDR3 is 13 residues long. The V gene lost 5 bases and the J gene lost 2 bases, with 13 bases spanning the gap. The CDR3 DNA follows: TGCAGTGCTCTGACACCTTCGACCTACGAGCAGTACTTC. It specifies CSALTPSTYEQYF.